Below, one T cell receptor (beta chain) is given with its context. Germline V gives CDR1 LNHNV, CDR2 YYDKDF (reference sequence). This CDR3 has 16 amino acids. The V end was cut by 4 bases, the J end by 1 base, with 14 bases between. The sample belongs to a study of blood T cells in healthy people across ages. A J-beta primer mix and a sample-barcoded 5' primer were used in a second PCR of roughly 7 to 12 cycles. TCRdb re-called the 5' RACE reads with MiXCR, one entry per CDR3 protein. This repertoire shows about 800,000 distinct CDR3 sequences, around 25% found once; its top ten account for 3% to 4%. These sequences were also reported in another study, on T cells of mothers and their children.

The sequenced sample consisted of blood. The sequence was obtained from a boy younger than 18 in good health. The V gene is TRBV15, the J gene TRBJ2-1; the D gene could be TRBD1 or TRBD2 (6 bases each). CDR3 nucleotides: TGTGCCACCAGCATTCGGAGGGGGAGGTCCTACAATGAGCAGTTCTTC. This codes for CATSIRRGRSYNEQFF.